This T cell receptor (beta chain) was obtained from a study of immune cell composition in non-small cell lung cancer. Only in-frame clones appear in the TCRdb table, and some are missing; sequencing was by immunoSEQ multiplex PCR. The sample shows roughly 3,000 clones, over 80% of them seen only once. Germline values: CDR1 MGHDK, CDR2 SYGVNS. Trimming stripped 8 bases from V and 6 bases from J, with 9 bases between. The CDR3 has 11 residues. The specimen sequenced was lung tumor tissue. The chain links TRBV25-1 to TRBJ2-3; tentative D call: TRBD2 (6 bases). The receptor was isolated from a human donor with non-small cell lung cancer. The CDR3 here is CASAAGDTQYF. In DNA form, the CDR3 reads TGTGCCAGCGCGGCGGGGGATACGCAGTATTTT.